This TCR beta chain was profiled in a study of T cell repertoires in cytomegalovirus infection. Background on the study: Signatures in public TCR beta sequences pointed to both CMV infection and matching HLA type.

General study points: The study found HLA-C-restricted CMV-specific TCR beta clonotypes dominating the ex vivo response. CMV carriers having the relevant HLA were flagged by cumulative public TCR beta family frequency.

TCRdb analysed the reads with MiXCR anew, one entry per CDR3 protein. Of hundreds of thousands of distinct CDR3 sequences listed, around a tenth are singletons. This clonotype turned up a few times. Its antigen is currently unknown. CDR3 size: 15 residues. Trimming stripped 1 base from V and 4 bases from J, with 14 bases between. The chain links TRBV12-3 or TRBV12-4 to TRBJ2-7; D is possibly TRBD1 (7 bases). The sample was PBMCs. The sequence was collected from a human donor in good health (CMV status not recorded). Some clones in this sample may be carry-over from other donors' samples. CDR3 residues: CASSLGSTGRYEQYF. For the CDR3, the DNA is TGTGCCAGCAGTTTAGGGTCGACAGGGAGGTACGAGCAGTACTTC.